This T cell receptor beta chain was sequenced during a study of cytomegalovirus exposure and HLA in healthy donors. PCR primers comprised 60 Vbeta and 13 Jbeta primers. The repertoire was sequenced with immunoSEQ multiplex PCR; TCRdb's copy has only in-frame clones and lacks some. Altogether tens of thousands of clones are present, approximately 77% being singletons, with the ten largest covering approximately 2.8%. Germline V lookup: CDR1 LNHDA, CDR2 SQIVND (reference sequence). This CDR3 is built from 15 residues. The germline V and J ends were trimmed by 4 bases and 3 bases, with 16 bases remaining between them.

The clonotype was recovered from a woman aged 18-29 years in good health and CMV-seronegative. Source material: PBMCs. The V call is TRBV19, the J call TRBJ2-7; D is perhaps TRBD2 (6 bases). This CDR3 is CASSTNRGEVYEQYF. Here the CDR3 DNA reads TGTGCCAGTAGTACCAACAGAGGGGAGGTCTACGAGCAGTACTTC.